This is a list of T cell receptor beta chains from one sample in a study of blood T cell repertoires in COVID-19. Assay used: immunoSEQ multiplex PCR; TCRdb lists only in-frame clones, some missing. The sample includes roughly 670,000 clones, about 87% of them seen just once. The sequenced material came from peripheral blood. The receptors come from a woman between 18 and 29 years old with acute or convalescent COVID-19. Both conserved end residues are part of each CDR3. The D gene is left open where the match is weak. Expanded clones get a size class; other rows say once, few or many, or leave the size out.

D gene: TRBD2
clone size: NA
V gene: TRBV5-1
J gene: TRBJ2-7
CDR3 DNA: TGCGCCAGCAGCTTGGGGCTAGCGGCCTCCTACGAGCAGTACTTC
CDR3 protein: CASSLGLAASYEQYF

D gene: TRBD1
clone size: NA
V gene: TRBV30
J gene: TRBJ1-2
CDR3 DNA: TGTGCCTGGACCGGGGACAGTCTCGTCCGCGGCTACACCTTC
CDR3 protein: CAWTGDSLVRGYTF

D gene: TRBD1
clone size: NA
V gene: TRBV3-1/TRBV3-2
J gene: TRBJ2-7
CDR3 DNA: TGTGCCAGCAGCCAACCCGGGGACAGCCCTTACGAGCAGTACTTC
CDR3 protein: CASSQPGDSPYEQYF

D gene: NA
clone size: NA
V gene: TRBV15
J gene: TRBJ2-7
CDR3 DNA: TGTGCCACCAGCAGAGCCGAGGGGGACCCTACTAACTCCTACGAGCAGTACTTC
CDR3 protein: CATSRAEGDPTNSYEQYF

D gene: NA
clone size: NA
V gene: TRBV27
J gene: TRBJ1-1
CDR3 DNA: TGTGCCAGCAATCTACCGCCTGCTCATGCGCCTGAAGCTTTCTTT
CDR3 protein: CASNLPPAHAPEAFF

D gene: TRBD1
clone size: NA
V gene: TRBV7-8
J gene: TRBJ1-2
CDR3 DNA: TGTGCCAGCAGCTCATCGACAGGGGTGGAAGGCTACACCTTC
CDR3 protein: CASSSSTGVEGYTF

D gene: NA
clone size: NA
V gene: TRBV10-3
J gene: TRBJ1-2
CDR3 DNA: TGTGCCATCAGTGAGGGAGATCGTTATTATGGCTACACCTTC
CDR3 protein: CAISEGDRYYGYTF

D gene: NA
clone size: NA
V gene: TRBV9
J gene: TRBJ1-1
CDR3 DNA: TGTGCCAGCAGCTCAAGAGGGGGGGCCGAGAACACTGAAGCTTTCTTT
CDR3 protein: CASSSRGGAENTEAFF

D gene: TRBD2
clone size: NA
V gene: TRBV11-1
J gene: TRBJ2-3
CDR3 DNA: TGTGCCAGCAGCCCCTCGACTAGCGGGGACACAGATACGCAGTATTTT
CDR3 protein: CASSPSTSGDTDTQYF

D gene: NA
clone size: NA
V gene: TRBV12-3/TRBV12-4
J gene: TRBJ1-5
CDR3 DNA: TGTGCCAGCAGTTTACGTGGGGCAGGGACCCAGCATTTT
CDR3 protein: CASSLRGAGTQHF

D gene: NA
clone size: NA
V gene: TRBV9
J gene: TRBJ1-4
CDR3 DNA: TGTGCCAGCAGCGCACAGGGTAATGAAAAACTGTTTTTT
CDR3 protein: CASSAQGNEKLFF

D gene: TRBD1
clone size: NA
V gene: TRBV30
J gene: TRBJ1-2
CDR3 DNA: TGTGCCTGGAGTACTTGGGACAGGTTCTATGGCTACACCTTC
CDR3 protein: CAWSTWDRFYGYTF

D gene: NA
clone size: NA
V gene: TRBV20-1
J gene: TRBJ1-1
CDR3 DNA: TGCAGTGCTACGACAGGAGAAGCTTTCTTT
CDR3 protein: CSATTGEAFF

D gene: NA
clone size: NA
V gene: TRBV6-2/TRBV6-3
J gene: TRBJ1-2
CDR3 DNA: TGTGCCAGCAGTTACTCACCTCGGAGGGGCCCAATCGATGGCTACACCTTC
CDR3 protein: CASSYSPRRGPIDGYTF

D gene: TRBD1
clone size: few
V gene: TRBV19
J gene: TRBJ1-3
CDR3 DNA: TGTGCCAGTAATACCGCTACAGGGGCGAGCTCTGGAAACACCATATATTTT
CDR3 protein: CASNTATGASSGNTIYF

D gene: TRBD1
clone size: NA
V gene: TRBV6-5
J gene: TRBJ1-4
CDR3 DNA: TGTGCCAGCAGCAGGGGGAATGAAAAACTGTTTTTT
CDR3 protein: CASSRGNEKLFF

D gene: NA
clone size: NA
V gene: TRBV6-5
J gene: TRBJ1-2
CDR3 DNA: TGTGCCAGCAGAAATGGGGAGGAGGTCCGTGGCTACACCTTC
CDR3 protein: CASRNGEEVRGYTF

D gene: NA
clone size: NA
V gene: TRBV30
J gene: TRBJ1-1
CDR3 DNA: TGTGCCTGCTCTTACTACTCAGGGGCCACTGAAGCTTTCTTT
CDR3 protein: CACSYYSGATEAFF

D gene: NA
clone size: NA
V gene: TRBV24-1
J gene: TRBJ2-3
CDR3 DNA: TGTGCCACCAGTGACCCCCCCGTGGGGGGAACAGATACGCAGTATTTT
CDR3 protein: CATSDPPVGGTDTQYF

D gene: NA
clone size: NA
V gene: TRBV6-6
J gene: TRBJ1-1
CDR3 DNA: TGTGCCAGCAGTTACGAGGGAGCCGGAGCTTTCTTT
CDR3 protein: CASSYEGAGAFF

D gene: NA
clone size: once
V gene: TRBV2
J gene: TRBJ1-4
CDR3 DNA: TGTGCCAGCAGTGGGAGACAGTATAATGAAAAACTGTTTTTT
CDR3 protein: CASSGRQYNEKLFF

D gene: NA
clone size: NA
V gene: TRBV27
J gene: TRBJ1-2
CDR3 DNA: TGTGCCAGCAGTTTATCGATTGGGCAGCTAAACTATGGCTACACCTTC
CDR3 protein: CASSLSIGQLNYGYTF